Below, 29 T cell receptor beta chains from the same sample are listed, as sequenced in a study of blood T cell repertoires in COVID-19. Produced via immunoSEQ multiplex PCR; TCRdb's table is partial and in-frame only. In the table there are a few hundred thousand clones, more than 85% of which are singletons. The sequencing input was PBMCs or T cells enriched from blood (not recorded which). All receptors derive from a woman aged 30 to 39 who had recovered from COVID-19.

The CDR3 bases are TGTGCCAGCAGTGGGGACAGGGGAGGTGGCTACACCTTC. Translation gives CASSGDRGGGYTF. V and J are TRBV2 and TRBJ1-2; 10 nucleotides match TRBD1. The CDR3 loop spans 13 amino acids. With V trimmed by 4 bases and J by 7 bases, 3 bases remained unmatched. Germline V gene data show CDR1 as SNHLY and CDR2 as FYNNEI.

The V call is TRBV9, the J call TRBJ2-3; the D is unclear. CDR3 size: 13 residues. The V end lost 0 bases, the J end lost 2 bases, and 4 bases lay between the germline ends. Germline loops: CDR1 SGDLS, CDR2 YYNGEE. In nucleotides, the CDR3 is TGTGCCAGCAGCGTAGACTACACAGATACGCAGTATTTT. It encodes CASSVDYTDTQYF.

The chain recombines TRBV24-1 with TRBJ1-4; no reliable D call. Between the trimmed V and J ends, which lost 8 bases and 4 bases, there was a span of 7 bases. Germline assignment: CDR1 KGHDR and CDR2 SFDVKD. The CDR3 loop spans 12 amino acids. CDR3 region: CATTSSNEKLFF. For the CDR3, the DNA is TGTGCCACCACCTCCAGTAATGAAAAACTGTTTTTT.

This chain links TRBV27 with TRBJ2-1; TRBD2 might be the D (6 bases). Trimming removed 4 bases at V and 0 bases at J, with 13 bases between. The CDR3 totals 16 residues. Germline V gene sequence: CDR1 MNHEY, CDR2 SMNVEV (reference sequence). The CDR3 DNA reads as TGTGCCAGCAGTTCCACCGGGACTGACTCCTACAATGAGCAGTTCTTC. Translating gives CASSSTGTDSYNEQFF.

The chain combines TRBV7-2 with TRBJ1-6; tentatively, D is TRBD1 (5 bases). CDR3 length equals 17 residues. Trimming cost V 4 bases and J 7 bases, with 20 bases left between them. Germline V gene lookup returns CDR1 SGHTA and CDR2 FQGNSA. CDR3: CASSSAGTGLINSPLHF. The CDR3 bases are TGTGCCAGCAGCTCCGCTGGTACGGGACTGATCAATTCACCCCTCCACTTT.

V is TRBV28 and J is TRBJ1-6; TRBD1 might be the D (5 bases). V lost 3 bases, J lost 7 bases, and 10 bases lay in between. Germline assignment: CDR1 MDHEN and CDR2 SYDVKM. This CDR3 is built from 14 residues. CDR3 sequence reads: CASSLRGGNSPLHF. The CDR3, as DNA: TGTGCCAGCAGTTTGAGGGGAGGAAATTCACCCCTCCACTTT.

The genes are TRBV7-9 and TRBJ1-1; possibly TRBD1 for D (5 bases). The germline gives CDR1 SEHNR, CDR2 FQNEAQ (reference sequence). Trimming left V 5 bases short and J 4 bases short, with 17 bases between. The CDR3 is made up of 15 amino acids. Written as DNA, the CDR3 is TGTGCCAGCAGCCTACCTACAGGCCCGGCCACTGAAGCTTTCTTT. This translates into CASSLPTGPATEAFF.

The genes are TRBV7-9 and TRBJ2-7, with a tentative D call TRBD2 (5 bases). The V end was cut by 2 bases, the J end by 5 bases, with 13 bases between. This CDR3 is 14 amino acids long. Germline V CDR1 and CDR2: SEHNR, FQNEAQ (reference sequence). Here the CDR3 DNA reads TGTGCCAGCAGCTTAAGCGGATACGCAAACGAGCAGTACTTC. Residues: CASSLSGYANEQYF.

The V gene is TRBV13, the J gene TRBJ2-1; D possibly corresponds to TRBD2 (5 bases). Trimming stripped 0 bases from V and 6 bases from J, with 15 bases between. The CDR3 covers 16 residues. The germline V gene has CDR1 PRHDT and CDR2 FYEKMQ (reference sequence). In nucleotides, the CDR3 is TGTGCCAGCAGCTTAGGTTCGGGGATTCCCTTCAATGAGCAGTTCTTC. It specifies CASSLGSGIPFNEQFF.

This rearrangement joins TRBV6-5 to TRBJ1-2; a possible D gene is TRBD1 (6 bases). Looked up from germline, CDR1 is MNHEY and CDR2 is SVGAGI. The V gene lost 0 bases and the J gene lost 2 bases, with 10 bases spanning the gap. The CDR3 covers 15 residues. The CDR3 DNA follows: TGTGCCAGCAGTTACTCGGGCAGGGGAAACTATGGCTACACCTTC. This sequence encodes CASSYSGRGNYGYTF.

The rearrangement joins TRBV18 to TRBJ1-5; no definite D call. Trimming left V 5 bases short and J 2 bases short, with 7 bases between. The CDR3 runs to 13 residues. CDR1 and CDR2 from the germline V gene are KGHSH and LQKENI. The chain's CDR3 is CASSAAGNQPQHF. In DNA, the CDR3 is TGTGCCAGCTCAGCGGCTGGCAATCAGCCCCAGCATTTT.

The V call is TRBV5-6, the J call TRBJ2-1; TRBD1 might be the D (6 bases). With 0 bases removed from V and 2 bases from J, the gap between germline ends came to 18 bases. Germline-derived CDR1 and CDR2 are SGHDT and YYEEEE. The CDR3 sequence is 18 residues long. The CDR3 DNA reads as TGTGCCAGCAGCTTGGGAAAGCTTCTACAGGGCGCCTACAATGAGCAGTTCTTC. Translation gives CASSLGKLLQGAYNEQFF.

The genes are TRBV4-1 and TRBJ2-1, with D possibly matching TRBD1 (6 bases). V lost 2 bases and J 9 bases, leaving 14 bases between the germline ends. The CDR3 consists of 14 residues. CDR1 and CDR2 from the germline V gene are MGHRA and YSYEKL. The CDR3 bases are TGCGCCAGCAGCCAATGGACACAGGGAAGTGAGCAGTTCTTC. Translated, it gives CASSQWTQGSEQFF.

The chain links TRBV19 to TRBJ2-3; the match to TRBD2 covers 14 bases. Per the germline V gene, CDR1 is LNHDA and CDR2 is SQIVND (reference sequence). CDR3 length: 17 residues. Unmatched junction bases numbered 4, after V lost 0 bases and J lost 5 bases. The CDR3 DNA is TGTGCCAGTAGTATAGAGGGACTAGCGGGAGCAGGAGATACGCAGTATTTT. Its protein is CASSIEGLAGAGDTQYF.

Only one count was recorded for this clone. The chain has TRBV7-8 and TRBJ2-2; 7 nucleotides agree with TRBD1. J lost 8 bases, V lost 5 bases, and 5 bases had no gene match. Germline V lookup: CDR1 SGHVS, CDR2 FQNEAQ. The CDR3 consists of 13 residues. CDR3 coding DNA: TGTGCCAGCAGCGTTGACAGGGCTGGGGAGCTGTTTTTT. Protein product: CASSVDRAGELFF.

The gene calls are TRBV4-3 and TRBJ1-2, with D tentatively TRBD1 (5 bases). V gave up 0 bases and J gave up 0 bases, with 17 bases separating them. Germline V gene lookup returns CDR1 LGHNA and CDR2 YSLEER. CDR3 length equals 18 residues. CDR3 in amino acids: CASSQDPHLGGTNYGYTF. CDR3 nucleotide sequence: TGCGCCAGCAGCCAAGATCCCCATCTGGGGGGAACTAACTATGGCTACACCTTC.

The CDR3 sequence: CASSEGQAGNTIYF. The DNA for the CDR3 is TGTGCCAGCAGCGAAGGACAGGCTGGAAACACCATATATTTT. The J gene is TRBJ1-3, the V gene TRBV7-9; TRBD1 aligns across 7 bases. The CDR3 spans 14 residues. The germline V gene has CDR1 SEHNR and CDR2 FQNEAQ (reference sequence). The V and J ends lost 5 bases and 2 bases, in that order; junction bases with no gene match: 3.

The rearrangement joins TRBV9 to TRBJ1-2, with D perhaps TRBD1 (5 bases). Per germline, CDR1 SGDLS and CDR2 YYNGEE. Trimming shortened V by 3 bases and J by 3 bases, and 9 bases separated the two germline ends. The CDR3 covers 13 residues. Here the CDR3 reads CASSEGGDYGYTF. The CDR3 region has the DNA TGTGCCAGCAGCGAGGGAGGGGACTATGGCTACACCTTC. Full variable domain (outside the CDR3, taken from reference TRBV9 and TRBJ1-2): DSGVTQTPKHLITATGQRVTLRCSPRSGDLSVYWYQQSLDQGLQFLIQYYNGEERAKGNILERFSAQQFPDLHSELNLSSLELGDSALYFCASSEGGDYGYTFGSGTRLTVV.

The J gene is TRBJ2-2, the V gene TRBV11-3, with TRBD2 matching 12 bases. V lost 5 bases and J lost 1; bases outside the gene matches: 11. CDR1 and CDR2 (germline): SGHNT, YENEEA. CDR3 length: 19 residues. DNA of the CDR3: TGTGCCAGCAGCCTGACCTATTGGACTAGCGGGAAGAACACCGGGGAGCTGTTTTTT. This encodes CASSLTYWTSGKNTGELFF.

This clone was picked up many times. DNA of the CDR3: TGCGCCAGCCGATGGCTCCAAGAGACCCAGTACTTC. Its translation: CASRWLQETQYF. The chain joins TRBV5-1 to TRBJ2-5, with D uncertain. Between the trimmed V and J ends, which lost 7 bases and 1 base, there was a span of 8 bases. Germline V CDR1 and CDR2: SGHRS, YFSETQ. The CDR3 has 12 amino acids.

The chain employs TRBV3-1 (or the pseudogene TRBV3-2) and TRBJ1-3; 7 bases agree with TRBD1. Germline CDR1 reads LGHDT; CDR2 reads YNNKEL (reference sequence). CDR3 size: 14 residues. V shed 2 bases and J 3 bases; nucleotides not matched to a gene: 1. The CDR3 nucleotides read TGTGCCAGCAGCCAACAGGGGGGTGGAAACACCATATATTTT. This encodes CASSQQGGGNTIYF.

This clone was recorded only once. The V gene is TRBV3-1 (or the pseudogene TRBV3-2), the J gene TRBJ2-1, with a tentative D call TRBD2 (5 bases). The CDR3 loop spans 14 amino acids. With 0 bases removed from V and 12 bases from J, the gap between germline ends came to 15 bases. Per germline, CDR1 LGHDT and CDR2 YNNKEL (reference sequence). The CDR3 spells CASSQDLAGIGQFF. Here the CDR3 DNA reads TGTGCCAGCAGCCAAGATCTGGCGGGCATTGGGCAGTTCTTC.

This chain uses TRBV27 with TRBJ2-1; D remains ambiguous. Germline CDR1 and CDR2: MNHEY and SMNVEV (reference sequence). The CDR3 has 14 residues. V lost 5 bases, J lost 6 bases, and 14 bases lay in between. The CDR3 coding sequence is TGTGCCAGCAGTGGGCTGTGGTCAGGCAATGAGCAGTTCTTC. Translation gives CASSGLWSGNEQFF.

This chain connects TRBV11-2 to TRBJ2-5, with D tentatively TRBD2 (6 bases). Trimming left V 1 base short and J 5 bases short, with 11 bases between. Germline V gene sequence: CDR1 SGHAT, CDR2 FQNNGV. The CDR3 is made up of 14 amino acids. The CDR3 DNA sequence: TGTGCCAGCAGCTTAGTGGAGGGGCTCGAGACCCAGTACTTC. This translates into CASSLVEGLETQYF.

This chain joins TRBV27 and TRBJ2-1; a possible D gene is TRBD2 (5 bases). Trimming removed 5 bases at V and 0 bases at J, with 11 bases between. The CDR3 length is 15 residues. Germline lookup yields CDR1 MNHEY and CDR2 SMNVEV (reference sequence). CDR3 amino acids: CASSRTARSYNEQFF. The CDR3 region has the DNA TGTGCCAGCAGTCGGACTGCCCGCTCCTACAATGAGCAGTTCTTC.

The CDR3 loop is CGTRDSYEQYF. In DNA, the CDR3 is TGCGGAACGAGGGACAGTTACGAGCAGTACTTC. This chain links TRBV29-1 with TRBJ2-7; 7 bases agree with TRBD1. The CDR3 is 11 residues long. Germline V lookup: CDR1 SQVTM, CDR2 ANQGSEA.

This chain connects TRBV28 to TRBJ2-7; 10 bases map to TRBD1. The CDR3 runs to 13 residues. V was clipped by 7 bases and J by 7 bases; unmatched bases: 7. From germline, CDR1 is MDHEN and CDR2 SYDVKM. The CDR3 reads CASNGQGGREQYF. CDR3 bases: TGTGCCAGCAACGGACAGGGGGGACGGGAGCAGTACTTC.

V and J are TRBV5-1 and TRBJ2-7; 8 nucleotides align to TRBD2. Germline CDR1 SGHRS, CDR2 YFSETQ. Losses at the gene ends were 0 bases for V and 2 bases for J; bases not matched to a gene: 4. The CDR3 runs 15 residues. CDR3 in DNA: TGCGCCAGCAGCTTGGTAGCGGGATCGACCTACGAGCAGTACTTC. Encoded protein: CASSLVAGSTYEQYF.

The chain is built from TRBV2 and TRBJ2-7; 10 bases map to TRBD1. Germline V gene lookup returns CDR1 SNHLY and CDR2 FYNNEI. V shed 3 bases and J 2 bases; nucleotides not matched to a gene: 4. The CDR3 spans 15 residues. The CDR3 protein is CASSDPGQGTYEQYF. In DNA, the CDR3 is TGTGCCAGCAGTGATCCGGGACAGGGGACCTACGAGCAGTACTTC.